A single sample gave rise to the 17 T cell receptor beta chains below, sequenced in a study of response to subunit inactivated influenza vaccine. TCRdb used MiXCR to reprocess the RT-PCR reads, holding one entry per CDR3 protein. The table includes more than 200,000 distinct CDR3 sequences, 12% detected once. This specimen consisted of non-naive T cells sorted from PBMCs, obtained 14 to 15 days before vaccination. These receptors were obtained from a middle-aged man who received an inactivated influenza vaccine.

The chain carries TRBV20-1 and TRBJ2-1; D is possibly TRBD2 (6 bases). Germline V gene sequence: CDR1 DFQATT, CDR2 SNEGSKA (reference sequence). Trimming took off 3 bases at V and 6 bases at J, with 18 bases between the two ends. This CDR3 spans 15 amino acids. The CDR3: CSASRGRAGSNEQFF. The CDR3 DNA reads as TGCAGTGCTAGTCGGGGGAGAGCAGGAAGCAATGAGCAGTTCTTC.

This chain joins TRBV27 and TRBJ1-6; D not certain. Trimming stripped 8 bases from V and 5 bases from J, with 4 bases between. The CDR3 spans 11 residues. In germline, CDR1 is MNHEY, CDR2 SMNVEV (reference sequence). The CDR3 region is CASGHNSPLHF. The CDR3 coding sequence is TGTGCCAGCGGACATAATTCACCCCTCCACTTT.

There are many counts of this clonotype. J is TRBJ2-1 and V is TRBV12-3 or TRBV12-4; 7 nucleotides align to TRBD2. This CDR3 comprises 15 residues. The trim removed 3 bases at V and 5 bases at J, leaving 7 bases unmatched. CDR3 region: CASSLRGIRDNEQFF. The CDR3 region has the DNA TGTGCCAGCAGTTTGCGGGGGATTAGGGACAATGAGCAGTTCTTC.

The table lists this clonotype with many counts. V gene TRBV7-9 combines with J gene TRBJ2-7, with 8 bases identical to TRBD1. Trimming cost V 4 bases and J 2 bases; bases outside gene matches: 7. Germline-derived CDR1 and CDR2 are SEHNR and FQNEAQ (reference sequence). There are 15 residues in the CDR3. Here the CDR3 reads CASSSPSTGAYEQYF. CDR3 bases: TGTGCCAGCAGCTCCCCCTCGACAGGGGCCTACGAGCAGTACTTC.

There are a few counts of this clonotype. V usage is TRBV6-5 and J usage is TRBJ2-5; TRBD2 might be the D (6 bases). Germline values: CDR1 MNHEY, CDR2 SVGAGI. The V end lost 2 bases, the J end lost 2 bases, and 9 bases lay between the germline ends. The CDR3 runs 14 residues. CDR3: CASSYGGTQETQYF. The DNA of the CDR3 is TGTGCCAGCAGTTACGGGGGGACTCAAGAGACCCAGTACTTC.

The rearrangement links TRBV6-2 or TRBV6-3 to TRBJ2-5, with TRBD1 matching over 8 bases. The J segment lost 5 bases and the V segment lost 10 bases, leaving 12 bases of the junction unmatched. CDR3 size: 14 residues. Germline CDR1 is MNHEY and CDR2 is SVGEGT. CDR3 in amino acids: CAIGDRRVEETQYF. DNA for the CDR3: TGTGCCATCGGGGACAGGAGAGTTGAGGAGACCCAGTACTTC.

The table lists this clonotype with many counts. This chain connects TRBV5-1 to TRBJ2-7, with D uncertain. The V end lost 5 bases, the J end lost 0 bases, and 9 bases lay between the germline ends. CDR1 SGHRS and CDR2 YFSETQ come from the germline V gene. CDR3 length equals 13 residues. CDR3 nucleotide sequence: TGCGCCAGCAGACCGGTTAGCTCCTACGAGCAGTACTTC. This gives the protein CASRPVSSYEQYF.

This clonotype was observed a handful of times. The chain uses TRBV20-1 and TRBJ1-1, with a possible D match to TRBD1 (6 bases). Germline V gene lookup returns CDR1 DFQATT and CDR2 SNEGSKA (reference sequence). Trimming stripped 3 bases from V and 5 bases from J, with 16 bases between. This CDR3 contains 14 residues. In DNA, the CDR3 is TGCAGTGCTAGGATCATACAGGGTGGGACTGAAGCTTTCTTT. Its protein is CSARIIQGGTEAFF.

This clonotype was observed a few times. The chain combines TRBV3-1 with TRBJ2-7; 8 nucleotides line up with TRBD2. Germline CDR1 is LGHDT and CDR2 is YNNKEL (reference sequence). The CDR3 runs 16 residues. V shed 1 base, J shed 6 bases, and the junction held 11 bases outside the gene matches. The CDR3 here is CASSQAGAGVLSEQYF. The CDR3 DNA sequence: TGTGCCAGCAGCCAAGCAGGAGCGGGAGTTTTGTCCGAGCAGTACTTC.

The chain couples TRBV7-9 to TRBJ1-5; 8 bases fit TRBD1. Germline loops: CDR1 SEHNR, CDR2 FQNEAQ (reference sequence). The junction had 6 bases not matched to a gene; V was cut back by 6 bases and J by 5 bases. The CDR3 is made up of 14 amino acids. The CDR3: CASSQDRVDQPQHF. CDR3 nucleotide sequence: TGTGCCAGCAGTCAGGACAGGGTTGATCAGCCCCAGCATTTT.

J is TRBJ2-3 and V is TRBV25-1; tentatively, D is TRBD1 (6 bases). The germline V gene encodes CDR1 MGHDK and CDR2 SYGVNS. The CDR3 extends over 14 amino acids. V was cut by 4 bases and J by 6 bases, with 14 bases left in between. In nucleotides, the CDR3 is TGTGCCAGCAGTGCAAGCAGGGGCCAGGATACGCAGTATTTT. Its translation is CASSASRGQDTQYF.

In this sample, this clonotype turned up a few times. The chain recombines TRBV6-2 or TRBV6-3 with TRBJ1-2; TRBD1 aligns across 7 bases. CDR1 and CDR2 from the germline V gene are MNHEY and SVGEGT. V was clipped by 7 bases and J by 5 bases; unmatched bases: 13. This CDR3 region has 15 residues. The chain's CDR3 is CASNLQGTAIYGYTF. DNA for the CDR3: TGTGCCAGCAATTTACAGGGGACAGCGATATATGGCTACACCTTC.

The genes are TRBV7-8 and TRBJ2-7; no clear D gene. Germline CDR1 reads SGHVS; CDR2 reads FQNEAQ. V was clipped by 5 bases and J by 3 bases, with 14 bases between them. The CDR3 loop spans 14 amino acids. The CDR3 DNA reads as TGTGCCAGCAGCCTAATGCCTGCCATCTACGAGCAGTACTTC. Its protein product is CASSLMPAIYEQYF.

This clonotype was counted ten times or more. The CDR3 protein is CSARDGSRPDTQYF. CDR3 sequence (DNA): TGCAGTGCTAGAGATGGGTCCCGGCCAGATACGCAGTATTTT. The rearrangement joins TRBV20-1 to TRBJ2-3; D not certain. The germline V gene encodes CDR1 DFQATT and CDR2 SNEGSKA (reference sequence). The CDR3 extends over 14 amino acids. Trimming pared 0 bases from V and 4 bases from J, leaving 11 bases between.

The rearrangement links TRBV15 to TRBJ2-1; 14 positions match TRBD2. Germline-derived CDR1 and CDR2 are LNHNV and YYDKDF (reference sequence). Unmatched junction bases numbered 4, after V lost 5 bases and J lost 7 bases. This CDR3 region has 15 residues. DNA of the CDR3: TGTGCCACCAGCGACGGGACTAGCGGGAGAAATGAGCAGTTCTTC. Its protein is CATSDGTSGRNEQFF.

The chain joins TRBV6-2 or TRBV6-3 to TRBJ1-4; no firm D call. CDR3 length equals 15 residues. Trimming took 2 bases from V and 0 from J, leaving 7 bases between them. Germline CDR1 reads MNHEY; CDR2 reads SVGEGT. CDR3 region: CASSYDGTTNEKLFF. CDR3 in DNA: TGTGCCAGCAGTTACGATGGGACAACTAATGAAAAACTGTTTTTT.

This clonotype showed up just a few times. The J gene is TRBJ2-7, the V gene TRBV28; 9 positions agree with TRBD1. The germline gives CDR1 MDHEN, CDR2 SYDVKM. The CDR3 covers 14 residues. The V segment lost 6 bases and the J segment 3 bases; nucleotides outside the gene matches: 6. CDR3 bases: TGTGCCAGCAGGTTCCGGGACAGGGTCTACGAGCAGTACTTC. Protein: CASRFRDRVYEQYF.